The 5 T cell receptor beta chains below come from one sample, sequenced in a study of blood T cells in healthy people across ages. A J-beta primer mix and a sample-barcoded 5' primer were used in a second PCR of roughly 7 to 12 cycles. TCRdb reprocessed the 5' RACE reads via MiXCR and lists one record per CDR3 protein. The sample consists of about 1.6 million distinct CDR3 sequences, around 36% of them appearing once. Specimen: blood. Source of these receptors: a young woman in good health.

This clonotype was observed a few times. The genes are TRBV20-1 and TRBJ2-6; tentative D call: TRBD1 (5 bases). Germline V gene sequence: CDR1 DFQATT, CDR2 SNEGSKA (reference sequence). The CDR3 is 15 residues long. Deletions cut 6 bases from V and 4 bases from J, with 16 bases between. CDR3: CSAKGPGAGANVLTF. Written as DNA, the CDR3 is TGCAGTGCGAAGGGGCCGGGTGCGGGGGCCAACGTCCTGACTTTC.

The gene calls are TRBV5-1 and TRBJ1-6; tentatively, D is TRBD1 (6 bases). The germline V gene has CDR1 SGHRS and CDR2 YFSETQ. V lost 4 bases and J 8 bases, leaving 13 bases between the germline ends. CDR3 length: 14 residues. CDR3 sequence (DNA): TGCGCCAGCAGCGGGGCGACAGGAGATTCACCCCTCCACTTT. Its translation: CASSGATGDSPLHF. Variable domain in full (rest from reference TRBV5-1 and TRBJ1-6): KAGVTQTPRYLIKTRGQQVTLSCSPISGHRSVSWYQQTPGQGLQFLFEYFSETQRNKGNFPGRFSGRQFSNSRSEMNVSTLELGDSALYLCASSGATGDSPLHFGNGTRLTVT.

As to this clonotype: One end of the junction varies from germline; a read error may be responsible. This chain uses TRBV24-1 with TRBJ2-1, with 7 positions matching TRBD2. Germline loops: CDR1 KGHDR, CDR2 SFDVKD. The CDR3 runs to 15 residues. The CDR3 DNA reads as TGTGCCACCAATGATTGGGGGACTACCCACAATGAGCAGTTCTTC. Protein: CATNDWGTTHNEQFF.

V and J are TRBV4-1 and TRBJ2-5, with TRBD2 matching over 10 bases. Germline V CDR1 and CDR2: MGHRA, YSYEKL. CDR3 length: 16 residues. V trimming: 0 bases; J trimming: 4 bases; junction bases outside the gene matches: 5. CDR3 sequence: CASSQDVWTSGETQYF. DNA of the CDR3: TGCGCCAGCAGCCAAGATGTCTGGACTAGCGGAGAGACCCAGTACTTC.

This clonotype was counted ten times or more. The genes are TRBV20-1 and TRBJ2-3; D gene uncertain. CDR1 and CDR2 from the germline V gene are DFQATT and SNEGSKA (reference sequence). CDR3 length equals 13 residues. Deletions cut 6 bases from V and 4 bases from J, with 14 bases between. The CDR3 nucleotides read TGCAGTGCGTACTCATCCCGAGCAGATACGCAGTATTTT. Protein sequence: CSAYSSRADTQYF.